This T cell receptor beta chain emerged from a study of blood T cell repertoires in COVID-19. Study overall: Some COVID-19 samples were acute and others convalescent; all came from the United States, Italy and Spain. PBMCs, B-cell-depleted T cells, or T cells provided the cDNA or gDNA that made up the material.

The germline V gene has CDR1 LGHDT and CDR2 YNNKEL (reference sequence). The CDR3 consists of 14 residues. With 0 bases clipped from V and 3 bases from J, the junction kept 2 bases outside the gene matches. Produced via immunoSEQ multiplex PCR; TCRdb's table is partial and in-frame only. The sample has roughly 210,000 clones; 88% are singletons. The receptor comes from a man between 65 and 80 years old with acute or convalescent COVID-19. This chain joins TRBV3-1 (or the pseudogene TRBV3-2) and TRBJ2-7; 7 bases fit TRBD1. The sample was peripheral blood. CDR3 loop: CASSQEWDSYEQYF. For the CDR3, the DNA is TGTGCCAGCAGCCAAGAATGGGACAGCTACGAGCAGTACTTC.